These 13 T cell receptor beta chains were sequenced from one sample in a study of shared clonotypes between healthy human individuals. Data came from immunoSEQ multiplex PCR; TCRdb stores just in-frame clones and leaves some out. The sample records roughly 2.5 million clones, about 92% being singletons. The sequenced sample consisted of naive CD4+ T cells sorted from blood. Subset denoted: CD45RA+ positively selected. These receptors all stem from a man between 18 and 35 years old in good health.

The chain links TRBV6-6 to TRBJ2-7, with D perhaps TRBD1 or TRBD2 (5 bases each). Trimming took off 0 bases at V and 3 bases at J, with 12 bases between the two ends. Germline CDR1 MNHNY, CDR2 SVGAGI (reference sequence). This CDR3 comprises 15 residues. CDR3 DNA sequence: TGTGCCAGCAGTTACTCGGGACGGCTCGACTACGAGCAGTACTTC. Residues: CASSYSGRLDYEQYF.

With regard to this clone: The same CDR3 is also encoded by other DNA sequences in this sample. The chain uses TRBV18 and TRBJ1-1, with TRBD1 matching 7 bases. J lost 3 bases, V lost 4 bases, and 5 bases had no gene match. CDR3 length: 14 amino acids. Looked up from germline, CDR1 is KGHSH and CDR2 is LQKENI. The CDR3 DNA is TGTGCCAGCTCACTACAGGGGCGGGACACTGAAGCTTTCTTT. Translation: CASSLQGRDTEAFF.

The rearrangement uses TRBV9 and TRBJ2-3, with D perhaps TRBD1 (6 bases). The CDR3 contains 16 residues. From germline, CDR1 is SGDLS and CDR2 YYNGEE. V was cut by 2 bases and J by 0 bases, with 13 bases left in between. CDR3 region: CASSVKRDMSTDTQYF. Written as DNA, the CDR3 is TGTGCCAGCAGCGTGAAGAGGGACATGAGCACAGATACGCAGTATTTT.

The chain's CDR3 is CASSFVQNEKLFF. The CDR3 nucleotides read TGTGCCAGCAGCTTCGTCCAAAATGAAAAACTGTTTTTT. The J gene is TRBJ1-4, the V gene TRBV7-9; no definite D call. Per the germline V gene, CDR1 is SEHNR and CDR2 is FQNEAQ (reference sequence). V was cut by 3 bases and J by 5 bases, with 7 bases left in between. CDR3 length equals 13 residues.

J is TRBJ2-1 and V is TRBV5-1, with 8 bases aligning to TRBD2. Germline CDR1 SGHRS, CDR2 YFSETQ. The CDR3 contains 16 residues. With V trimmed by 2 bases and J by 4 bases, 8 bases remained unmatched. The CDR3 DNA reads as TGCGCCAGCAGCTTTGGGGATAGCGGGGCTTACAATGAGCAGTTCTTC. It codes for CASSFGDSGAYNEQFF.

This clone has only a few counts. The J gene is TRBJ1-2, the V gene TRBV5-4; D gene ambiguous. This CDR3 is built from 12 residues. The V gene lost 0 bases and the J gene lost 8 bases, with 8 bases spanning the gap. The germline V gene has CDR1 SGHNT and CDR2 YYREEE (reference sequence). CDR3 residues: CASSLEQLGYTF. The DNA of the CDR3 is TGTGCCAGCAGCTTGGAGCAGCTGGGCTACACCTTC. The full variable domain, rest sourced from reference TRBV5-4 and TRBJ1-2, is ETGVTQSPTHLIKTRGQQVTLRCSSQSGHNTVSWYQQALGQGPQFIFQYYREEENGRGNFPPRFSGLQFPNYSSELNVNALELDDSALYLCASSLEQLGYTFGSGTRLTVV.

The rearrangement joins TRBV6-4 to TRBJ2-3; 11 bases are a match to TRBD2. CDR1 MRHNA and CDR2 SNTAGT come from the germline V gene. V shed 5 bases and J 5 bases; nucleotides not matched to a gene: 3. This CDR3 spans 14 amino acids. The CDR3 bases are TGTGCCAGCAGTCGTGGACTAGCGGGAGATACGCAGTATTTT. This translates into CASSRGLAGDTQYF.

This chain uses TRBV7-9 with TRBJ2-7, with D unclear. Looked up from germline, CDR1 is SEHNR and CDR2 is FQNEAQ (reference sequence). Trimming took off 4 bases at V and 6 bases at J, with 16 bases between the two ends. The CDR3 extends over 14 amino acids. CDR3 in amino acids: CASSSPGQSIEQYF. CDR3 in DNA: TGTGCCAGCAGCTCGCCCGGGCAATCCATCGAGCAGTACTTC. Variable domain in full (rest from reference TRBV7-9 and TRBJ2-7): DTGVSQNPRHKITKRGQNVTFRCDPISEHNRLYWYRQTLGQGPEFLTYFQNEAQLEKSRLLSDRFSAERPKGSFSTLEIQRTEQGDSAMYLCASSSPGQSIEQYFGPGTRLTVT.

This chain uses TRBV28 with TRBJ1-4; D unclear. This CDR3 has 15 residues. CDR1 and CDR2 (germline): MDHEN, SYDVKM. Trimming shortened V by 6 bases and J by 3 bases, and 14 bases separated the two germline ends. Written as DNA, the CDR3 is TGTGCCAGCAGCTATTCCGGTGTCGCTAATGAAAAACTGTTTTTT. This sequence encodes CASSYSGVANEKLFF.

This clone was seen only once. The rearrangement uses TRBV7-3 and TRBJ2-7; unclear D gene. V lost 10 bases to trimming and J lost 1 base, with 20 bases between them. The germline gives CDR1 SGHTA, CDR2 FQGTGA. The CDR3 runs 15 residues. In DNA, the CDR3 is TGTGCCAATAACCGAAAGGACGAACTTTCCTACGAGCAGTACTTC. Protein sequence: CANNRKDELSYEQYF.

The chain couples TRBV11-2 to TRBJ1-3, with D maybe TRBD1 (5 bases). This CDR3 has 16 amino acids. The V end was cut by 0 bases, the J end by 0 bases, with 9 bases between. Per the germline V gene, CDR1 is SGHAT and CDR2 is FQNNGV. Here the CDR3 DNA reads TGTGCCAGCAGCTTAGATAGACAGTTCTCTGGAAACACCATATATTTT. This encodes CASSLDRQFSGNTIYF.

The V call is TRBV5-1, the J call TRBJ2-7; D remains unclear. The ends were cut back, 0 bases at V and 0 bases at J, with 7 bases in the middle. This CDR3 has 14 residues. CDR1 and CDR2 (germline): SGHRS, YFSETQ. The CDR3 spells CASSLARSSYEQYF. CDR3 in DNA: TGCGCCAGCAGCTTGGCAAGAAGCTCCTACGAGCAGTACTTC.

Details on this clone: This CDR3 is also generated by other DNA sequences in the sample. This chain connects TRBV7-2 to TRBJ2-1; D is perhaps TRBD1 (6 bases). CDR1 SGHTA and CDR2 FQGNSA come from the germline V gene. The ends were cut back, 1 base at V and 0 bases at J, with 7 bases in the middle. CDR3 length equals 15 residues. This CDR3 reads CASSLGGGSYNEQFF. The CDR3 DNA sequence: TGTGCCAGCAGCTTAGGAGGGGGCTCCTACAATGAGCAGTTCTTC.